This entry is about one T cell receptor beta chain. TCRdb recomputed calls from the RT-PCR reads with MiXCR, one row per CDR3 protein. There are about 700,000 distinct CDR3 sequences in the sample; more than 13% occur only once, and 3.6% lies in the top ten. CDR3 size: 16 residues. V lost 2 bases and J 3 bases, leaving 13 bases between the germline ends. Per the germline V gene, CDR1 is ENHRY and CDR2 is SYGVKD. The receptor was derived from a female donor in good health, serving as a healthy control. The chain joins TRBV10-3 to TRBJ2-2; no clear D gene. Sequences were obtained from memory CD4+ T cells from blood. The CDR3 is CAISERRPVDTGELFF. The CDR3 DNA follows: TGTGCCATCAGTGAGCGAAGACCAGTCGACACCGGGGAGCTGTTTTTT.